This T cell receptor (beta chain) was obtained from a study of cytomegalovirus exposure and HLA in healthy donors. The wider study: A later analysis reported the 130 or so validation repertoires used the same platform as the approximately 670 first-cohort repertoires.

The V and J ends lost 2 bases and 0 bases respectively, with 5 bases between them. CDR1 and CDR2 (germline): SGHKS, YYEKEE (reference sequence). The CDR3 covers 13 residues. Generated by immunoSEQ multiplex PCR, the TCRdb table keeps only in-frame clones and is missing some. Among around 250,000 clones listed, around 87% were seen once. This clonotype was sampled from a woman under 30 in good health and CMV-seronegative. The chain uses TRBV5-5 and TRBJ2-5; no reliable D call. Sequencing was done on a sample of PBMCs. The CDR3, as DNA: TGTGCCAGCAGCTTACTGTACCAAGAGACCCAGTACTTC. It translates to CASSLLYQETQYF.